This T cell receptor beta chain is from a study of OX40 agonist ivuxolimab in advanced cancers. Assay: immunoSEQ multiplex PCR; the TCRdb copy retains only in-frame clones and omits some. The table records 60,000 to 70,000 clones, 70% to 90% of them present only once. This CDR3 spans 15 amino acids. V was shortened by 3 bases and J by 1 base, with 10 bases between the two germline ends. The germline V gene has CDR1 MNHNS and CDR2 SASEGT. The V call is TRBV6-1, the J call TRBJ1-5; no firm D call. Sequenced material: CD4+ or CD8+ T cells sorted from blood, taken in a trial of the OX40 agonist ivuxolimab. The sequence derives from an adult with an advanced solid tumor such as melanoma, head and neck, liver or kidney cancer. Here the CDR3 reads CASSDRPRSNQPQHF. CDR3 DNA sequence: TGTGCCAGCAGTGATCGTCCAAGGAGCAATCAGCCCCAGCATTTT.